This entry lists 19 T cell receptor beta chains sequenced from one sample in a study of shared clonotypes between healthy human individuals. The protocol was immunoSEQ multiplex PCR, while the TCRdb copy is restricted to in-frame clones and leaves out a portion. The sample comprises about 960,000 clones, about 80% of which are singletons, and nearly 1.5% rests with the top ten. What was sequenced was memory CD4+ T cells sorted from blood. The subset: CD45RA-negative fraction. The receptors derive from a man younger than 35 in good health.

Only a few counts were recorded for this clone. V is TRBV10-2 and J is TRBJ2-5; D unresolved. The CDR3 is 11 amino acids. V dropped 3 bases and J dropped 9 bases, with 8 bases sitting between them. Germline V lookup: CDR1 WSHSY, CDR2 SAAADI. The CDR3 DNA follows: TGCGCCAGCAGTGATGGTTCAGCCCAGTACTTC. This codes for CASSDGSAQYF.

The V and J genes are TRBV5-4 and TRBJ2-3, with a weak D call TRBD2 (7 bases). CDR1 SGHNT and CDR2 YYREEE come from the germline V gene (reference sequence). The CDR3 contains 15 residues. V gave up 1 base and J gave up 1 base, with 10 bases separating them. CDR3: CASSLRGGRTDTQYF. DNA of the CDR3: TGTGCCAGCAGCTTGAGGGGGGGGCGCACAGATACGCAGTATTTT.

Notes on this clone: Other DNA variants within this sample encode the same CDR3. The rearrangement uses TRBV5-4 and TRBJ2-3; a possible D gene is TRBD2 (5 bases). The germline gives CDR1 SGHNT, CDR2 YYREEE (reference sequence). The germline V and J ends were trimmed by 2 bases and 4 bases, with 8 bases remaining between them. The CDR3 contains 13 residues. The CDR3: CASSLFGADTQYF. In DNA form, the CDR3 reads TGTGCCAGCAGCTTATTCGGGGCAGATACGCAGTATTTT.

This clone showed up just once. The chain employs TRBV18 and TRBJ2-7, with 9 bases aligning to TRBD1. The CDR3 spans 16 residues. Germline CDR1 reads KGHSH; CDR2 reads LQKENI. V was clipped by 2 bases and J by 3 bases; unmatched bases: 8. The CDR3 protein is CASSPTPGTGRYEQYF. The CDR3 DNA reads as TGTGCCAGCTCACCAACACCCGGGACAGGGCGCTACGAGCAGTACTTC. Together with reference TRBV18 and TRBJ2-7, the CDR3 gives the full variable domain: NAGVMQNPRHLVRRRGQEARLRCSPMKGHSHVYWYRQLPEEGLKFMVYLQKENIIDESGMPKERFSAEFPKEGPSILRIQQVVRGDSAAYFCASSPTPGTGRYEQYFGPGTRLTVT.

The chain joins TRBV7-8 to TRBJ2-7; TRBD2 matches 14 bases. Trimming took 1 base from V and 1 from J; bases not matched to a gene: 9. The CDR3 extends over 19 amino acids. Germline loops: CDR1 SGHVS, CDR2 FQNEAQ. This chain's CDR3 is CASSLGIGLAGGGSYEQYF. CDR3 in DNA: TGTGCCAGCAGCTTAGGAATTGGACTAGCGGGAGGAGGGTCCTACGAGCAGTACTTC.

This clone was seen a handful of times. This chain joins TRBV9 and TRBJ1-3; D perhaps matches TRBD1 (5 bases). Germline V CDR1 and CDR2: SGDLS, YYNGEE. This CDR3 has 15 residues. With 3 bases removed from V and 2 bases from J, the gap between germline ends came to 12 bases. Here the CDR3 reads CASSEGQTTGNTIYF. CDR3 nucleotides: TGTGCCAGCAGCGAGGGGCAGACCACTGGAAACACCATATATTTT.

CDR3 sequence reads: CASRADTNYGYTF. In DNA form, the CDR3 reads TGTGCCAGCAGAGCGGACACAAACTATGGCTACACCTTC. V and J are TRBV6-1 and TRBJ1-2; D possibly corresponds to TRBD1 (5 bases). V dropped 6 bases and J dropped 2 bases, with 10 bases sitting between them. The CDR3 length is 13 residues. The V gene's germline CDR1 is MNHNS and CDR2 SASEGT.

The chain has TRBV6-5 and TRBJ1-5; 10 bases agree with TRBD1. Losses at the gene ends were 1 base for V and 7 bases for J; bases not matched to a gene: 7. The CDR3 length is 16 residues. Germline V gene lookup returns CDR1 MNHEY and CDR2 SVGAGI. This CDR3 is CASSYWGQGTDQPQHF. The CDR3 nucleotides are TGTGCCAGCAGTTACTGGGGACAGGGGACCGACCAGCCCCAGCATTTT.

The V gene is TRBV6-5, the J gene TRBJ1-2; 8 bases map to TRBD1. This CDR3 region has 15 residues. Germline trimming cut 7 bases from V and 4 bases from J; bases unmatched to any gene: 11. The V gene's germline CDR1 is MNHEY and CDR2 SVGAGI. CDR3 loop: CASTPQGGGLYGYTF. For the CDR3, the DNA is TGTGCCAGCACGCCACAGGGGGGGGGTCTCTATGGCTACACCTTC.

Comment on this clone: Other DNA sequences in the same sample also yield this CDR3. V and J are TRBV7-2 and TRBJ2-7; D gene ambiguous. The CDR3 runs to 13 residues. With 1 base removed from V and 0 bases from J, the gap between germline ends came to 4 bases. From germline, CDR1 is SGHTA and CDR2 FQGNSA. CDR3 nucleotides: TGTGCCAGCAGCTTAGTCAGCTCCTACGAGCAGTACTTC. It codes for CASSLVSSYEQYF.

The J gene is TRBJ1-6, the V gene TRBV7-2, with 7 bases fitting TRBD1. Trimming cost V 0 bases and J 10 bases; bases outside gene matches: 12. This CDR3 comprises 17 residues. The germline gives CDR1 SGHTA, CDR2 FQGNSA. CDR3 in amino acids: CASSLAPVPGGKSPLHF. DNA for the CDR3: TGTGCCAGCAGCTTAGCTCCTGTTCCAGGGGGAAAATCACCCCTCCACTTT.

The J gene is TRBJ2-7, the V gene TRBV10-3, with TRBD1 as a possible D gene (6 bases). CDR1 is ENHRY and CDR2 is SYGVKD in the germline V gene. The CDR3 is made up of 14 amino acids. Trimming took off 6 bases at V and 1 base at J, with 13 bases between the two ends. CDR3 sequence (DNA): TGTGCCATCAGCCAGACAGGCGAATCCTACGAGCAGTACTTC. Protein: CAISQTGESYEQYF.

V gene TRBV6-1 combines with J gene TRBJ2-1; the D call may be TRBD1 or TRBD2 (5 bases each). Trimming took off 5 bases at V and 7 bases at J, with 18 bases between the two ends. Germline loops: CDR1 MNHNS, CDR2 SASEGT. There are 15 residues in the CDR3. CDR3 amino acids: CASSPQVPGRNEQFF. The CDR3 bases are TGTGCCAGCAGTCCCCAAGTCCCGGGGCGGAATGAGCAGTTCTTC.

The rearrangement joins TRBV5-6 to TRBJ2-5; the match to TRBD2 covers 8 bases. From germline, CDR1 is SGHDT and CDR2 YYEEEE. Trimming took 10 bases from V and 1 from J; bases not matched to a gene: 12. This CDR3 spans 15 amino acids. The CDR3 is CARGLPLAGQETQYF. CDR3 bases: TGTGCCCGCGGCCTCCCCCTAGCGGGCCAAGAGACCCAGTACTTC.

CDR3 in amino acids: CASSPPLNQGAGAFF. The CDR3 nucleotides read TGTGCCAGCTCACCACCTCTTAACCAGGGGGCTGGAGCTTTCTTT. The gene calls are TRBV18 and TRBJ1-1, with 8 bases identical to TRBD1. Germline CDR1 KGHSH, CDR2 LQKENI. J lost 10 bases, V lost 0 bases, and 10 bases had no gene match. The CDR3 sequence is 15 residues long.

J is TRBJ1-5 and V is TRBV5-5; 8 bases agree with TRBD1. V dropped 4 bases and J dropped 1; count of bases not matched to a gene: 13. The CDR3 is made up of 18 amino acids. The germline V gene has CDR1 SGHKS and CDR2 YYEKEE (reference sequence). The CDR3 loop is CASSPLGAGGGSNQPQHF. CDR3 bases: TGTGCCAGCAGCCCACTAGGGGCAGGGGGCGGGAGCAATCAGCCCCAGCATTTT.

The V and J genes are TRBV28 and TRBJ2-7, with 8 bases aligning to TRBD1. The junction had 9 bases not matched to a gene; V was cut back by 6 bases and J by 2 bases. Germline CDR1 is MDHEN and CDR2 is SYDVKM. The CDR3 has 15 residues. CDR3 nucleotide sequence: TGTGCCAGCAGCCCAGGGGGCCCTACGCCCTACGAGCAGTACTTC. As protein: CASSPGGPTPYEQYF.

The CDR3 spells CASSRQGNEQFF. The CDR3 nucleotides read TGTGCCAGCAGCCGCCAAGGCAATGAGCAGTTCTTC. The V call is TRBV5-6, the J call TRBJ2-1; D unclear. Germline CDR1 reads SGHDT; CDR2 reads YYEEEE. With 4 bases removed from V and 6 bases from J, the gap between germline ends came to 8 bases. The CDR3 is 12 amino acids.

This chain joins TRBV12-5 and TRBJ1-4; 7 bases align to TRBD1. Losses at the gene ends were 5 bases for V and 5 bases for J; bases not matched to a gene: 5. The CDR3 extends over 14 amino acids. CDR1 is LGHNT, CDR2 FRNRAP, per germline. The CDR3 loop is CASGQGELNEKLFF. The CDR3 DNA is TGTGCTAGTGGTCAGGGGGAGCTGAATGAAAAACTGTTTTTT. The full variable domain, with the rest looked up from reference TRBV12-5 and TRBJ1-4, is DARVTQTPRHKVTEMGQEVTMRCQPILGHNTVFWYRQTMMQGLELLAYFRNRAPLDDSGMPKDRFSAEMPDATLATLKIQPSEPRDSAVYFCASGQGELNEKLFFGSGTQLSVL.